The clone carrying this TCR beta chain appeared a few times. Its antigen is not identified. The source of the sample is a study of beta chain features in type 1 diabetes. Study-level background: There was similarity between patients and healthy donors in age, gender and cell yields. The study, taken as a whole, reports: Shortening of TCRB CDR3s, moderate but significant, appeared in all four CD4+ subsets of Type 1 diabetes patients.

All of the isolated RNA was reverse transcribed, so expressed TCRB transcripts were sequenced. This table comes from immunoSEQ multiplex PCR, and its TCRdb copy is limited to in-frame clones, with some not included. This table has a few hundred thousand clones, approximately 31% appearing once. The CDR3 length is 14 residues. CDR1 is SQVTM, CDR2 ANQGSEA, per germline. The TCR was taken from a young man in good health. Material for sequencing was naive CD4+ T cells from blood. The J gene is TRBJ2-1, the V gene TRBV29-1, with 8 bases lining up with TRBD2. In DNA form, the CDR3 reads TGCAGTTTGAGCGGGAGAAGGTCCTACAATGAGCAGTTCTTC. It codes for CSLSGRRSYNEQFF.